Listed below are T cell receptor beta chains from one sample, sequenced in a study of cytomegalovirus exposure and HLA in healthy donors. TCRdb's copy holds only in-frame clones and misses some; the assay was immunoSEQ multiplex PCR. The repertoire includes over 100,000 clones, 73% of them detected once, and over 2% sits in the top ten. Sequenced sample: PBMCs. Receptors were obtained from a woman between 40 and 50 years old in good health and CMV-seropositive. Each CDR3 is given with its conserved first and last residue. A D gene is named only where the DNA matches it firmly. Size is stated for part of the rows, as once, few or many counts, or as a class when the clone is expanded.

d_gene: NA; abundance: NA; v_gene: TRBV5-1; j_gene: TRBJ1-1; CDR3aa: CASSLDLPPNTEAFF; CDR3nt: TGCGCCAGCAGCTTGGACTTGCCTCCGAACACTGAAGCTTTCTTT
d_gene: NA; abundance: few; v_gene: TRBV6-5; j_gene: TRBJ1-1; CDR3aa: CASSQDPGSEAFF; CDR3nt: TGTGCCAGCAGCCAAGACCCAGGGTCTGAAGCTTTCTTT
d_gene: NA; abundance: NA; v_gene: TRBV28; j_gene: TRBJ1-5; CDR3aa: CASSRPPNQPQHF; CDR3nt: TGTGCCAGCAGCAGGCCCCCCAATCAGCCCCAGCATTTT
d_gene: NA; abundance: NA; v_gene: TRBV1; j_gene: TRBJ1-2; CDR3aa: CTSSQEGQLTNYGYTF; CDR3nt: TGCACCAGCAGCCAGGAGGGACAGCTAACTAACTATGGCTACACCTTC
d_gene: TRBD1; abundance: NA; v_gene: TRBV27; j_gene: TRBJ1-2; CDR3aa: CASSEQGPGYGYTF; CDR3nt: TGTGCCAGCAGTGAACAGGGGCCTGGCTATGGCTACACCTTC
d_gene: NA; abundance: NA; v_gene: TRBV30; j_gene: TRBJ1-1; CDR3aa: CAWSVVAFNTEAFF; CDR3nt: TGTGCCTGGAGTGTAGTGGCATTCAACACTGAAGCTTTCTTT
d_gene: NA; abundance: NA; v_gene: TRBV27; j_gene: TRBJ2-4; CDR3aa: CASSSQSAKNIQYF; CDR3nt: TGTGCCAGCAGTTCCCAGTCGGCCAAAAACATTCAGTACTTC
d_gene: NA; abundance: NA; v_gene: TRBV10-3; j_gene: TRBJ2-6; CDR3aa: CAISDPSPGQEGPGANVLTF; CDR3nt: TGTGCCATCAGTGACCCGAGCCCCGGACAGGAGGGGCCTGGGGCCAACGTCCTGACTTTC
d_gene: NA; abundance: NA; v_gene: TRBV28; j_gene: TRBJ2-1; CDR3aa: CASSLAGRYNEQFF; CDR3nt: TGTGCCAGCAGTTTAGCGGGACGATACAATGAGCAGTTCTTC
d_gene: TRBD1; abundance: few; v_gene: TRBV9; j_gene: TRBJ1-2; CDR3aa: CASSVGTGPNYGYTF; CDR3nt: TGTGCCAGCAGCGTCGGGACAGGGCCTAACTATGGCTACACCTTC
d_gene: NA; abundance: NA; v_gene: TRBV7-2; j_gene: TRBJ2-7; CDR3aa: CASSFYRDSSYEQYF; CDR3nt: TGTGCCAGCAGCTTCTACCGGGACTCCTCCTACGAGCAGTACTTC
d_gene: NA; abundance: NA; v_gene: TRBV11-2; j_gene: TRBJ1-6; CDR3aa: CASSLGRGTGSPLHF; CDR3nt: TGTGCCAGCAGCTTAGGAAGGGGGACGGGGTCACCCCTCCACTTT
d_gene: TRBD2; abundance: NA; v_gene: TRBV5-4; j_gene: TRBJ2-5; CDR3aa: CASSRGLAGVSKTQYF; CDR3nt: TGTGCCAGCAGCAGAGGACTAGCGGGGGTTTCAAAGACCCAGTACTTC
d_gene: TRBD2; abundance: NA; v_gene: TRBV5-4; j_gene: TRBJ2-3; CDR3aa: CASSLRLAGASDTQYF; CDR3nt: TGTGCCAGCAGCTTGAGGCTAGCGGGGGCCTCCGATACGCAGTATTTT
d_gene: TRBD2; abundance: once; v_gene: TRBV28; j_gene: TRBJ2-5; CDR3aa: CASSLGLIAGDQETQYF; CDR3nt: TGTGCCAGCAGTTTGGGACTAATAGCGGGAGACCAAGAGACCCAGTACTTC
d_gene: NA; abundance: few; v_gene: TRBV18; j_gene: TRBJ1-1; CDR3aa: CASSPRLGGILNTEAFF; CDR3nt: TGTGCCAGCTCACCACGGCTTGGAGGGATATTGAACACTGAAGCTTTCTTT
d_gene: TRBD2; abundance: few; v_gene: TRBV7-2; j_gene: TRBJ2-1; CDR3aa: CASSRRGLAGGREQFF; CDR3nt: TGTGCCAGCAGCCGAAGGGGACTAGCGGGAGGAAGGGAGCAGTTCTTC
d_gene: NA; abundance: NA; v_gene: TRBV28; j_gene: TRBJ1-2; CDR3aa: CASSEARGYGYTF; CDR3nt: TGTGCCAGCAGCGAGGCCAGGGGTTATGGCTACACCTTC
d_gene: NA; abundance: NA; v_gene: TRBV10-3; j_gene: TRBJ1-6; CDR3aa: CAISEQMNSPLHF; CDR3nt: TGTGCCATCAGTGAACAGATGAATTCACCCCTCCACTTT
d_gene: TRBD1; abundance: NA; v_gene: TRBV6-1; j_gene: TRBJ1-4; CDR3aa: CASSGQGAFIEKLFF; CDR3nt: TGTGCCAGCAGTGGACAGGGGGCGTTTATTGAAAAACTGTTTTTT
d_gene: TRBD1; abundance: few; v_gene: TRBV13; j_gene: TRBJ1-1; CDR3aa: CASSLGTGGRLYSRSTEAFF; CDR3nt: TGTGCCAGCAGCCTAGGGACAGGGGGCAGACTGTACAGTCGCTCGACTGAAGCTTTCTTT
d_gene: NA; abundance: NA; v_gene: TRBV7-9; j_gene: TRBJ2-7; CDR3aa: CASSPAGGGYEQYF; CDR3nt: TGTGCCAGCAGCCCCGCTGGGGGAGGCTACGAGCAGTACTTC
d_gene: TRBD1; abundance: NA; v_gene: TRBV27; j_gene: TRBJ1-2; CDR3aa: CASSSPGTGFGYTF; CDR3nt: TGTGCCAGCAGTTCACCCGGGACAGGCTTTGGCTACACCTTC
d_gene: TRBD2; abundance: few; v_gene: TRBV4-2; j_gene: TRBJ2-7; CDR3aa: CASSQVAGGNEQYF; CDR3nt: TGTGCCAGCAGCCAAGTGGCGGGGGGAAACGAGCAGTACTTC
d_gene: NA; abundance: NA; v_gene: TRBV6-6; j_gene: TRBJ2-1; CDR3aa: CASTRGNEQFF; CDR3nt: TGTGCCAGCACCCGAGGTAATGAGCAGTTCTTC
d_gene: TRBD1; abundance: NA; v_gene: TRBV5-1; j_gene: TRBJ2-7; CDR3aa: CASSLQTGTGATYEQYF; CDR3nt: TGCGCCAGCAGCTTGCAAACCGGGACAGGGGCTACTTACGAGCAGTACTTC
d_gene: NA; abundance: NA; v_gene: TRBV18; j_gene: TRBJ2-5; CDR3aa: CASSPLPLKEKETQYF; CDR3nt: TGTGCCAGCTCACCGCTCCCACTTAAAGAGAAAGAGACCCAGTACTTC